Described below is a single T cell receptor (beta chain) sequence and its context. Libraries were prepared by immunoSEQ multiplex PCR; TCRdb keeps only in-frame clonotypes and omits some of them. The profile shows some 160,000 clones, roughly 80% of them singletons. Trimming cost V 0 bases and J 8 bases; bases outside gene matches: 8. The germline gives CDR1 SGHRS, CDR2 YFSETQ. This CDR3 has 16 residues. The sample originates from a study of blood T cell repertoires in COVID-19. This chain joins TRBV5-1 and TRBJ1-6; 7 bases are shared with TRBD1. The sequence derives from an elderly woman with COVID-19, enrolled during active disease. The sample consisted of peripheral blood. The CDR3 protein is CASSLASGTADSPLHF. The CDR3 nucleotides read TGCGCCAGCAGCTTGGCCTCCGGGACAGCCGATTCACCCCTCCACTTT.